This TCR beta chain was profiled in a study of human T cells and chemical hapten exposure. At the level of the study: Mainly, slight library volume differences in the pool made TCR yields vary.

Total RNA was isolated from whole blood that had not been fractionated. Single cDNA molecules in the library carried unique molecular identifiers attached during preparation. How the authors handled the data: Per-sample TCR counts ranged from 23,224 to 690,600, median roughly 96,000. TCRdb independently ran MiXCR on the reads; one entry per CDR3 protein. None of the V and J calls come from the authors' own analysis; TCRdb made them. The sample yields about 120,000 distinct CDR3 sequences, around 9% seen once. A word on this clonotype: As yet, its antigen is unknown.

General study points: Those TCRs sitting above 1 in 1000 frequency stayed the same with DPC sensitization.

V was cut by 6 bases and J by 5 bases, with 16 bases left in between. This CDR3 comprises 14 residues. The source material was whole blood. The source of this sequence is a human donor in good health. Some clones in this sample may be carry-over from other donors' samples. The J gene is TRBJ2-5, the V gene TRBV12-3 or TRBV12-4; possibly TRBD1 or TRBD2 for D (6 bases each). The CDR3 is CASSLSRGQETQYF. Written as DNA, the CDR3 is TGTGCCAGCAGCCTGTCTCGGGGGCAGGAGACCCAGTACTTC.